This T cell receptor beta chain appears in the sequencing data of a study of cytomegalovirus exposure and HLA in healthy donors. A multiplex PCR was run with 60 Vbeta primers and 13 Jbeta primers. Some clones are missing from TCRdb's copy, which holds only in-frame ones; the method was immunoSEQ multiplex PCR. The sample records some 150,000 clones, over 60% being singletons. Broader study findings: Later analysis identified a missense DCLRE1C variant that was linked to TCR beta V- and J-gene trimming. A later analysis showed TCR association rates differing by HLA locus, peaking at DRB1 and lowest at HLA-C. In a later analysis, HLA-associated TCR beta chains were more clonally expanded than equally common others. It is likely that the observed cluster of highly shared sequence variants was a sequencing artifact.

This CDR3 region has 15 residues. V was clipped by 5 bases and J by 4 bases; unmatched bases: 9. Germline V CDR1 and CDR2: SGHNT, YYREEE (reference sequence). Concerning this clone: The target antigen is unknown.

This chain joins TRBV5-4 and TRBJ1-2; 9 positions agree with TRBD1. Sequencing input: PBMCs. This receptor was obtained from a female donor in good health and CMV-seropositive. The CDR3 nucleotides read TGTGCCAGCAGTACCGACAGGGGGATAACCTATGGCTACACCTTC. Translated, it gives CASSTDRGITYGYTF. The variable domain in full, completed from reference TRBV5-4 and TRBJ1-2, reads ETGVTQSPTHLIKTRGQQVTLRCSSQSGHNTVSWYQQALGQGPQFIFQYYREEENGRGNFPPRFSGLQFPNYSSELNVNALELDDSALYLCASSTDRGITYGYTFGSGTRLTVV.